A selection of T cell receptor beta chains follows, all from one sample in a study of blood T cell repertoires in COVID-19. Measured with immunoSEQ multiplex PCR; TCRdb has only the in-frame clones, and not every one. Here the sample spans roughly 160,000 clones, approximately 81% being singletons. Sequencing was carried out using peripheral blood. These receptors were obtained from a woman between 45 and 60 years old with COVID-19, enrolled during active disease. CDR3s leave out the opening cysteine and the closing phenylalanine or tryptophan. A D gene is named only where the DNA matches it firmly. Only some rows state a clone size, as once, few, many or a class for expanded clones.

abundance: few
d_gene: NA
v_gene: TRBV5-1
CDR3aa: ASSYRVSSTDTQY

abundance: NA
d_gene: TRBD2
v_gene: TRBV24-1
CDR3aa: ATLSTGGSNTQY

abundance: once
d_gene: TRBD1
v_gene: TRBV30
CDR3aa: AWSRDRGRSPLH

abundance: NA
d_gene: TRBD2
v_gene: TRBV30
CDR3aa: AWSVGRVQY

abundance: NA
d_gene: TRBD2
v_gene: TRBV12-3/TRBV12-4
CDR3aa: ASSLGPGGF

abundance: NA
d_gene: TRBD2
v_gene: TRBV3-1/TRBV3-2
CDR3aa: ASSRRRLAGAYNEQF

abundance: NA
d_gene: TRBD1
v_gene: TRBV19
CDR3aa: ASSPRTGFYGYT

abundance: NA
d_gene: TRBD1
v_gene: TRBV16
CDR3aa: ASSQIQDRDSPLEQY

abundance: NA
d_gene: TRBD2
v_gene: TRBV6-5
CDR3aa: ASSYLAGVYEQY

abundance: NA
d_gene: TRBD1
v_gene: TRBV7-9
CDR3aa: ASSQGQAGADTQY

abundance: NA
d_gene: TRBD1
v_gene: TRBV5-4
CDR3aa: ASSANLETGYGYT

abundance: NA
d_gene: NA
v_gene: TRBV18
CDR3aa: ASSPTRNTGELF

abundance: NA
d_gene: TRBD2
v_gene: TRBV9
CDR3aa: ASSVGGLAGSTDTQY

abundance: once
d_gene: TRBD2
v_gene: TRBV13
CDR3aa: ASSLSSLTSGDNEQF

abundance: NA
d_gene: NA
v_gene: TRBV6-5
CDR3aa: ASRKASIGNEQF

abundance: NA
d_gene: TRBD1
v_gene: TRBV10-3
CDR3aa: AIGTGSYEQY

abundance: NA
d_gene: NA
v_gene: TRBV27
CDR3aa: ASSLSFGVGTGELF

abundance: NA
d_gene: NA
v_gene: TRBV30
CDR3aa: AWSPVSGANVLT

abundance: NA
d_gene: TRBD1
v_gene: TRBV19
CDR3aa: ASNQQGNQPQH

abundance: NA
d_gene: TRBD1
v_gene: TRBV18
CDR3aa: ASSPGSGQGAYEQY

abundance: NA
d_gene: TRBD2
v_gene: TRBV5-1
CDR3aa: ASSSDGGQETQY

abundance: NA
d_gene: TRBD1
v_gene: TRBV3-1/TRBV3-2
CDR3aa: ASSQDPFRQGYEQY